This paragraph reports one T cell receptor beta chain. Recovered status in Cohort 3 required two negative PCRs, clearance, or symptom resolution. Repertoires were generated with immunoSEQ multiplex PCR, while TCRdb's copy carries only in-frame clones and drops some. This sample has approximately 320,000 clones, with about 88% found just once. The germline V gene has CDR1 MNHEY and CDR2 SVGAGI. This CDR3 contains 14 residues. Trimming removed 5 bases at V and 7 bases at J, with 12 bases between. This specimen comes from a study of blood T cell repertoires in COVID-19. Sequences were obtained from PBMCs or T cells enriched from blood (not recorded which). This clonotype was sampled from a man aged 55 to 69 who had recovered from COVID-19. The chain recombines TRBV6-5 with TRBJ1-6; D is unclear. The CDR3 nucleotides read TGTGCCAGCAGTCTCACAGACCAAAATTCACCCCTCCACTTT. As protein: CASSLTDQNSPLHF.